A selection of T cell receptor beta chains follows, all from one sample in a study of cytotoxic CD8 clonotypes in ibrutinib-treated CLL. Using immunoSEQ multiplex PCR, the repertoire was profiled, and TCRdb retains in-frame clones only, with some absent. This sample has around 310,000 clones, with around four fifths found just once. The specimen comprised PBMCs, sampled before ibrutinib treatment. These TCRs come from a human donor with chronic lymphocytic leukemia. Both conserved end residues are part of each CDR3. Size is omitted from some rows. Given values are once, few, many or a class for expanded clones.

TRBV28,TRBJ1-3,few,CASTPGGVSGNTIYF
TRBV7-2,TRBJ2-5,-,CASSLRQGPQETQYF
TRBV5-1,TRBJ2-3,-,CASSRVGRGSTDTQYF
TRBV5-6,TRBJ2-3,-,CASSLALAANTDTQYF
TRBV27,TRBJ2-3,few,CASRGGLGIPDTQYF
TRBV27,TRBJ1-5,-,CASSLGSNQPQHF
TRBV2,TRBJ1-2,few,CASSGLGLANYGYTF
TRBV29-1,TRBJ2-1,-,CSVEDPSVSAGDYNEQFF
TRBV9,TRBJ2-1,-,CASSVRELAGREQFF
TRBV6-6,TRBJ1-1,few,CASSQSVTEAFF
TRBV9,TRBJ2-5,few,CASSVAGRETQYF
TRBV7-2,TRBJ2-3,-,CASSSVLDTQYF
TRBV11-2,TRBJ2-7,-,CATHVAGGPDEQYF
TRBV29-1,TRBJ2-1,-,CSVARTSGMNEQFF
TRBV10-3,TRBJ2-6,-,CAITGVGANVLTF
TRBV7-7,TRBJ2-1,few,CASMEAGDNEQFF
TRBV19,TRBJ1-1,-,CASRIGENTEAFF
TRBV14,TRBJ2-1,-,CASSRGTVLEQFF
TRBV27,TRBJ2-2,-,CASRLGGTGELFF